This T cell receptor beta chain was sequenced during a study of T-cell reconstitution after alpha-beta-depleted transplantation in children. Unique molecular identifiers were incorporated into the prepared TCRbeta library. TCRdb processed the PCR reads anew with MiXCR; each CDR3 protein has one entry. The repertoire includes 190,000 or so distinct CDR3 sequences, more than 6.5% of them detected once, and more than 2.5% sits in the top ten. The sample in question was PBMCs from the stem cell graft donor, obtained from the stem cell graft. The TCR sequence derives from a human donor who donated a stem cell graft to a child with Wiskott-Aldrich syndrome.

The chain's CDR3 is CASSFDPSGEAFF. The CDR3 region has the DNA TGTGCCAGCAGTTTTGACCCTTCGGGGGAAGCTTTCTTT. V is TRBV12-3 or TRBV12-4 and J is TRBJ1-1, with D uncertain. The CDR3 loop spans 13 amino acids. V lost 3 bases, J lost 8 bases, and 13 bases lay in between.